The rows below give T cell receptor beta chains drawn from one sample of a study of blood T cell repertoires in COVID-19. Here immunoSEQ multiplex PCR was the method, and the copy in TCRdb shows in-frame clones only, minus some. The profile covers approximately 290,000 clones, with 90% appearing a single time and around 4.4% taken by the ten largest. Sequenced input: PBMCs or T cells enriched from blood (not recorded which). The receptors shown here come from a woman younger than 35 with acute COVID-19. Each CDR3 is given with its conserved first and last residue. A D gene is named only where the DNA matches it firmly. Size is omitted from some rows. Given values are once, few, many or a class for expanded clones.

D gene: NA; clone size: NA; J gene: TRBJ2-2; V gene: TRBV27; CDR3 length: 14; CDR3 protein: CASRINRDTGELFF; CDR3 DNA: TGTGCCAGCAGAATAAACAGGGACACCGGGGAGCTGTTTTTT
D gene: NA; clone size: NA; J gene: TRBJ2-5; V gene: TRBV5-5; CDR3 length: 17; CDR3 protein: CASSLGVNPALQETQYF; CDR3 DNA: TGTGCCAGCAGCCTGGGGGTGAATCCAGCGCTCCAAGAGACCCAGTACTTC
D gene: NA; clone size: NA; J gene: TRBJ2-7; V gene: TRBV28; CDR3 length: 14; CDR3 protein: CASKGAESIYEQYF; CDR3 DNA: TGTGCCAGCAAAGGGGCGGAGTCGATCTACGAGCAGTACTTC
D gene: NA; clone size: NA; J gene: TRBJ2-3; V gene: TRBV18; CDR3 length: 15; CDR3 protein: CASSPPGQSTDTQYF; CDR3 DNA: TGTGCCAGCTCACCACCCGGACAGAGCACAGATACGCAGTATTTT
D gene: TRBD1; clone size: NA; J gene: TRBJ2-5; V gene: TRBV9; CDR3 length: 16; CDR3 protein: CASSVVRTGTEETQYF; CDR3 DNA: TGTGCCAGCAGCGTAGTTAGGACAGGGACAGAGGAGACCCAGTACTTC
D gene: TRBD2; clone size: NA; J gene: TRBJ2-5; V gene: TRBV3-1/TRBV3-2; CDR3 length: 13; CDR3 protein: CASSPLGGETQYF; CDR3 DNA: TGTGCCAGCAGCCCCTTGGGGGGGGAGACCCAGTACTTC
D gene: NA; clone size: NA; J gene: TRBJ2-1; V gene: TRBV15; CDR3 length: 17; CDR3 protein: CATSRDPGRAYGYEQFF; CDR3 DNA: TGTGCCACCAGCAGAGATCCCGGGAGAGCTTACGGATATGAGCAGTTCTTC
D gene: TRBD1; clone size: NA; J gene: TRBJ1-6; V gene: TRBV19; CDR3 length: 13; CDR3 protein: CASSRTGESPLHF; CDR3 DNA: TGTGCCAGTAGCAGGACAGGGGAATCACCCCTCCACTTT
D gene: NA; clone size: NA; J gene: TRBJ1-5; V gene: TRBV27; CDR3 length: 16; CDR3 protein: CASTTTRGGSNQPQHF; CDR3 DNA: TGTGCCAGCACTACCACTAGGGGGGGCAGCAATCAGCCCCAGCATTTT
D gene: NA; clone size: NA; J gene: TRBJ2-1; V gene: TRBV19; CDR3 length: 12; CDR3 protein: CASNRREGEQFF; CDR3 DNA: TGTGCCAGTAATAGAAGAGAGGGAGAGCAGTTCTTC
D gene: NA; clone size: NA; J gene: TRBJ2-6; V gene: TRBV5-1; CDR3 length: 14; CDR3 protein: CASSPGTGANVLTF; CDR3 DNA: TGCGCCAGCAGTCCGGGGACAGGGGCCAACGTCCTGACTTTC
D gene: TRBD2; clone size: once; J gene: TRBJ2-1; V gene: TRBV4-1; CDR3 length: 18; CDR3 protein: CASSQDPPGASGSNEQFF; CDR3 DNA: TGCGCCAGCAGCCAAGATCCCCCTGGGGCTAGCGGGAGCAATGAGCAGTTCTTC
D gene: NA; clone size: NA; J gene: TRBJ1-5; V gene: TRBV28; CDR3 length: 15; CDR3 protein: CASSSATGLGQPQHF; CDR3 DNA: TGTGCCAGCAGTTCCGCTACAGGGCTGGGTCAGCCCCAGCATTTT
D gene: NA; clone size: once; J gene: TRBJ1-1; V gene: TRBV29-1; CDR3 length: 11; CDR3 protein: CSVLQLTEAFF; CDR3 DNA: TGCAGCGTCCTTCAGTTGACAGAAGCTTTCTTT
D gene: TRBD1; clone size: NA; J gene: TRBJ1-5; V gene: TRBV2; CDR3 length: 14; CDR3 protein: CASSVGRGHQPQHF; CDR3 DNA: TGTGCCAGCAGTGTAGGCAGGGGGCATCAGCCCCAGCATTTT
D gene: TRBD1; clone size: NA; J gene: TRBJ2-7; V gene: TRBV27; CDR3 length: 13; CDR3 protein: CASSYRGPYEQYF; CDR3 DNA: TGTGCCAGCAGTTACAGGGGCCCCTACGAGCAGTACTTC
D gene: TRBD1; clone size: NA; J gene: TRBJ1-1; V gene: TRBV27; CDR3 length: 15; CDR3 protein: CASSFSDRGLTEAFF; CDR3 DNA: TGTGCCAGCAGTTTCTCCGACAGGGGGCTTACTGAAGCTTTCTTT
D gene: NA; clone size: NA; J gene: TRBJ2-5; V gene: TRBV3-1/TRBV3-2; CDR3 length: 15; CDR3 protein: CASSQDEAQGETQYF; CDR3 DNA: TGTGCCAGCAGCCAAGATGAGGCCCAGGGGGAGACCCAGTACTTC
D gene: TRBD2; clone size: once; J gene: TRBJ2-7; V gene: TRBV2; CDR3 length: 15; CDR3 protein: CASRPGVAGVYEQYF; CDR3 DNA: TGTGCCAGCAGACCCGGGGTAGCGGGAGTCTACGAGCAGTACTTC
D gene: TRBD2; clone size: NA; J gene: TRBJ2-3; V gene: TRBV11-2; CDR3 length: 17; CDR3 protein: CASSPLFQAGVTDTQYF; CDR3 DNA: TGTGCCAGCAGCCCCCTCTTCCAAGCGGGAGTAACAGATACGCAGTATTTT
D gene: TRBD1; clone size: few; J gene: TRBJ1-6; V gene: TRBV6-6; CDR3 length: 17; CDR3 protein: CASSPGTGESYNSPLHF; CDR3 DNA: TGTGCCAGCAGTCCCGGGACAGGGGAGTCCTATAATTCACCCCTCCACTTT